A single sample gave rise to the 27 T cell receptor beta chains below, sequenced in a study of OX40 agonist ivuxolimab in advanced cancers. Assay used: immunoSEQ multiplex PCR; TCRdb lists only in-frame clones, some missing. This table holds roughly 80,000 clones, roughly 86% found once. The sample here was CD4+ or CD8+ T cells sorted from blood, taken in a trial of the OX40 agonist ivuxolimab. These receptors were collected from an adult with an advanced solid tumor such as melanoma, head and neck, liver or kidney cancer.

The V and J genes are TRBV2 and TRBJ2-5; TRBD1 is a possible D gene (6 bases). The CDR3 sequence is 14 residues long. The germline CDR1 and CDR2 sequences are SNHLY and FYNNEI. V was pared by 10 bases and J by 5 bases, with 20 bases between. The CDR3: CATILQGFAETQYF. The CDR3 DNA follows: TGTGCCACCATTCTACAGGGTTTTGCGGAGACCCAGTACTTC.

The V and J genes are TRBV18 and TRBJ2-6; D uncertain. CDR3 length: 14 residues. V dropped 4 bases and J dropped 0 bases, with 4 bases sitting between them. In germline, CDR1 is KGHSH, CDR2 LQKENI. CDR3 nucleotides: TGTGCCAGCTCACAGGGCTCTGGGGCCAACGTCCTGACTTTC. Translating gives CASSQGSGANVLTF.

The CDR3 nucleotides are TGCGCCAGCAGCCGGAAGGTTGGGGGGAGCAATCAGCCCCAGCATTTT. It is translated as CASSRKVGGSNQPQHF. The V and J genes are TRBV4-1 and TRBJ1-5; maybe TRBD1 (5 bases). V shed 4 bases and J shed 1 base, with 14 bases lying between them. The CDR3 is made up of 16 amino acids. CDR1 and CDR2 from the germline V gene are MGHRA and YSYEKL.

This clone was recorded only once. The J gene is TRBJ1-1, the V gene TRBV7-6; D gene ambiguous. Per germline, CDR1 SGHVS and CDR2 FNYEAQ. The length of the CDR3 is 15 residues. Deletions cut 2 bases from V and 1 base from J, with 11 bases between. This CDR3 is CASSLSRVPNTEAFF. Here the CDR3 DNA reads TGTGCCAGCAGCTTATCCCGGGTACCGAACACTGAAGCTTTCTTT.

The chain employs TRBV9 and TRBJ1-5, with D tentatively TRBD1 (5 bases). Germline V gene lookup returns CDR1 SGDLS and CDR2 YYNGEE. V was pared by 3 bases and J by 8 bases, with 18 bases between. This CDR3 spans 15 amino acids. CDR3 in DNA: TGTGCCAGCAGCGCCGGGGGATGGGCTGGGGAGCCCCAGCATTTT. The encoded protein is CASSAGGWAGEPQHF.

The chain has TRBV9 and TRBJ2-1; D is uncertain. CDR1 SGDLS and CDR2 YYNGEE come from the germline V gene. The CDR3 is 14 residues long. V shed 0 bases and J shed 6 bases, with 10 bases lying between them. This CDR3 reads CASSVEGSSNEQFF. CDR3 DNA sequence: TGTGCCAGCAGCGTAGAAGGGTCAAGCAATGAGCAGTTCTTC.

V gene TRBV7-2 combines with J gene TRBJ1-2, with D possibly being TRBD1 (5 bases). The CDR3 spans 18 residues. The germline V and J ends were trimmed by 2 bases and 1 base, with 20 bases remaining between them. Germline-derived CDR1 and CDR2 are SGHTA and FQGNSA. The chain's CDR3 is CASSLTPGTGINNYGYTF. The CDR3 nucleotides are TGTGCCAGCAGCTTAACCCCCGGGACGGGGATTAATAACTATGGCTACACCTTC. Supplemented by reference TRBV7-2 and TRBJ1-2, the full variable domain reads GAGVSQSPSNKVTEKGKDVELRCDPISGHTALYWYRQSLGQGLEFLIYFQGNSAPDKSGLPSDRFSAERTGGSVSTLTIQRTQQEDSAVYLCASSLTPGTGINNYGYTFGSGTRLTVV.

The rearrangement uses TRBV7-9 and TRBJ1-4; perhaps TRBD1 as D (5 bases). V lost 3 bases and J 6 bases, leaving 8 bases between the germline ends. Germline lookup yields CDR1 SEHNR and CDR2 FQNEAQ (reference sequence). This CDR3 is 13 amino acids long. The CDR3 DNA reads TGTGCCAGCAGCTTGGGGACGGATGAAAAACTGTTTTTT. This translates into CASSLGTDEKLFF.

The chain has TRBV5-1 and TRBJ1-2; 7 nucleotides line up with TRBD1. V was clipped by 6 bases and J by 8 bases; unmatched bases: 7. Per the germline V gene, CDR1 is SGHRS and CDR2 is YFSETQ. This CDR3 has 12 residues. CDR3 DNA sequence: TGCGCCAGCAAAGCCGGGACAGAAGGCTACACCTTC. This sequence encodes CASKAGTEGYTF.

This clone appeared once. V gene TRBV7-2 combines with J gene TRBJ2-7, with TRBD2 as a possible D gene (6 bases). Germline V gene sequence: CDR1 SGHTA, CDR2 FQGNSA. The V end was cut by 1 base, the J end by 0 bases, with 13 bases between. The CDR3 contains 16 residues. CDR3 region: CASSLVGGASSYEQYF. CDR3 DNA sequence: TGTGCCAGCAGCTTAGTCGGCGGGGCAAGCTCCTACGAGCAGTACTTC.

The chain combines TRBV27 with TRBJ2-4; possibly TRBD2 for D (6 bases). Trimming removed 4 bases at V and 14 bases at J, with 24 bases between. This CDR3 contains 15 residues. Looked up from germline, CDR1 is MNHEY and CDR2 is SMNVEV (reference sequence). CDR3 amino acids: CASSSLGRDGIWEYF. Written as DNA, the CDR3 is TGTGCCAGCAGTTCCCTCGGGCGGGACGGGATATGGGAGTACTTC.

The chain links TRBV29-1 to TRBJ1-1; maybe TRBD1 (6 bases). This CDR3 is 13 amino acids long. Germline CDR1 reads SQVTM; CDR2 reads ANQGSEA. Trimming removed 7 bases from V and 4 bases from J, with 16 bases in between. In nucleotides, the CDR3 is TGCAGCGGAAGGGACACAACGGGCACTGAAGCTTTCTTT. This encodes CSGRDTTGTEAFF. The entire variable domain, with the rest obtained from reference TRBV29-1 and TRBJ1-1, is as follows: SAVISQKPSRDICQRGTSLTIQCQVDSQVTMMFWYRQQPGQSLTLIATANQGSEATYESGFVIDKFPISRPNLTFSTLTVSNMSPEDSSIYLCSGRDTTGTEAFFGQGTRLTVV.

CDR3 loop: CASSLASINEAFF. CDR3 DNA sequence: TGTGCCAGCAGCTTAGCCTCTATTAACGAGGCTTTCTTT. The rearrangement uses TRBV7-9 and TRBJ1-1; no reliable D call. Germline V gene lookup returns CDR1 SEHNR and CDR2 FQNEAQ (reference sequence). Trimming removed 0 bases from V and 11 bases from J, with 13 bases in between. The CDR3 covers 13 residues.

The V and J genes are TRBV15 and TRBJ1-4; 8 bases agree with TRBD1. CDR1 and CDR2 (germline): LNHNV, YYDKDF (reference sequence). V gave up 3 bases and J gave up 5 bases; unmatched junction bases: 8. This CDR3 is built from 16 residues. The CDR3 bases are TGTGCCACCAGCAGGCCCGGACAGGGCGTAAATGAAAAACTGTTTTTT. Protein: CATSRPGQGVNEKLFF.

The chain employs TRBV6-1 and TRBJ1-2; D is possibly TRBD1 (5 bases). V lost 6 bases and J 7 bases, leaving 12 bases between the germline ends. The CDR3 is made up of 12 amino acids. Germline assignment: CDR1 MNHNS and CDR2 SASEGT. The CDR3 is CASRTDFRGYTF. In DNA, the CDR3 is TGTGCCAGCAGGACAGATTTCCGTGGCTACACCTTC.

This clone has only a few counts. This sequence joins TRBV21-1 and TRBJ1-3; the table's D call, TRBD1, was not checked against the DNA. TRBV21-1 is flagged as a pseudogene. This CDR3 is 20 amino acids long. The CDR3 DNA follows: TGTGCCAGCAGCCTCGATGGGGACAGGGAGCGACCCAGCTCTGGAAACACCATATATTTT. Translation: CASSLDGDRERPSSGNTIYF.

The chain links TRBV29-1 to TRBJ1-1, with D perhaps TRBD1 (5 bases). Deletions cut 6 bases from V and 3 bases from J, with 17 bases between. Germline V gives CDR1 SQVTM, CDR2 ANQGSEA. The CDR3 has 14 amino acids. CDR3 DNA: TGCAGCGTCAAGCAGGGAATCGGGGACACTGAAGCTTTCTTT. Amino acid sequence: CSVKQGIGDTEAFF. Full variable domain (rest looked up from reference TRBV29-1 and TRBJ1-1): SAVISQKPSRDICQRGTSLTIQCQVDSQVTMMFWYRQQPGQSLTLIATANQGSEATYESGFVIDKFPISRPNLTFSTLTVSNMSPEDSSIYLCSVKQGIGDTEAFFGQGTRLTVV.

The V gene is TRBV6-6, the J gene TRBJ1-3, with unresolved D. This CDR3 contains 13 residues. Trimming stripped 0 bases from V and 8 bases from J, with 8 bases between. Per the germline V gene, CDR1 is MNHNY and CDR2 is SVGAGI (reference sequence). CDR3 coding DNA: TGTGCCAGCAGTTACTCGGGCGAAGACACCATATATTTT. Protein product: CASSYSGEDTIYF.

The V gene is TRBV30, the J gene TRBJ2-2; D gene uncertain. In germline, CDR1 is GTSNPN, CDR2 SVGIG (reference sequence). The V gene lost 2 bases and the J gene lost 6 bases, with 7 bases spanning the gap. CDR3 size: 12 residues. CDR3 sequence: CAWSQAPGELFF. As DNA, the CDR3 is TGTGCCTGGAGTCAAGCTCCCGGGGAGCTGTTTTTT.

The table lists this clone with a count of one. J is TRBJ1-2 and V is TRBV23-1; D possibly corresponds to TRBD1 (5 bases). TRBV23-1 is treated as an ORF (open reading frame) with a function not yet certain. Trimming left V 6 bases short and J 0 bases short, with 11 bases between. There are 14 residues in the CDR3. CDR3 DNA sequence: TGCGCCAGCAGCCTAGACAGTACTAACTATGGCTACACCTTC. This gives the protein CASSLDSTNYGYTF.

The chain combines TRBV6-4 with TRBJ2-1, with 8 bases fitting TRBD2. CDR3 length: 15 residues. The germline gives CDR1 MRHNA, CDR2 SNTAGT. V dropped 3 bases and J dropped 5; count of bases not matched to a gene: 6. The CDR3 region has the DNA TGTGCCAGCAGTGAGGTCGGGGGGGCCAACAATGAGCAGTTCTTC. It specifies CASSEVGGANNEQFF.

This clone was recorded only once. This chain's CDR3 is CASSTPGHVYEQYF. The CDR3 DNA reads TGTGCCAGCAGTACTCCGGGACACGTATACGAGCAGTACTTC. The rearrangement links TRBV6-5 to TRBJ2-7; perhaps TRBD1 as D (6 bases). The CDR3 length is 14 residues. Trimming cost V 5 bases and J 4 bases, with 15 bases left between them. Germline-derived CDR1 and CDR2 are MNHEY and SVGAGI.

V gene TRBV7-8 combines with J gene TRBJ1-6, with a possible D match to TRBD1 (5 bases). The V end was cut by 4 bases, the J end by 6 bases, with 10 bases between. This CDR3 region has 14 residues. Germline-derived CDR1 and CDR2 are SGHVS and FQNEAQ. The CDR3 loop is CASSSDRSNSPLHF. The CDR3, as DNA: TGTGCCAGCAGCTCCGACAGATCTAATTCACCCCTCCACTTT.

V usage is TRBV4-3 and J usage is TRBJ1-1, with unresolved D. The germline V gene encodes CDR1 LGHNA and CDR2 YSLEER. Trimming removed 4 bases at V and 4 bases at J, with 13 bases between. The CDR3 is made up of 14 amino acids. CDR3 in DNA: TGCGCCAGCAGCCCCGAGGCGGGGTCCACTGAAGCTTTCTTT. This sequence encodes CASSPEAGSTEAFF.

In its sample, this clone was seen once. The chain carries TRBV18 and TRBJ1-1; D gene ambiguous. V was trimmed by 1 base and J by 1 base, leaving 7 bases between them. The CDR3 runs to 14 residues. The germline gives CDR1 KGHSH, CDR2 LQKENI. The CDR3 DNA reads TGTGCCAGCTCACCACAAATAGGGAACACTGAAGCTTTCTTT. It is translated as CASSPQIGNTEAFF.

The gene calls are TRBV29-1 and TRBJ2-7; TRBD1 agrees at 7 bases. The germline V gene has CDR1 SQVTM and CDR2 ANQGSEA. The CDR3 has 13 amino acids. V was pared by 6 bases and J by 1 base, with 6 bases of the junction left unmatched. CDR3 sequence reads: CSVLTGSSYEQYF. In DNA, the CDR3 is TGCAGCGTGTTGACAGGGAGTTCCTACGAGCAGTACTTC.

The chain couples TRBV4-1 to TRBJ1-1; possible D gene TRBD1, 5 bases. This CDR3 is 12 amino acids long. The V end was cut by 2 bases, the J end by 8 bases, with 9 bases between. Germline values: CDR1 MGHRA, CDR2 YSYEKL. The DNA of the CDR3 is TGCGCCAGCAGCCAAACCGGGACCGAAGCTTTCTTT. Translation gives CASSQTGTEAFF.